This TCR beta chain was profiled in a study of T cells expressing NK-cell markers. Study in general: From sorted CD3+CD56+NKG2C+, CD3+CD56+NKG2C- and CD3+CD56-NKG2C+ T cells came the TCR beta repertoires. Study-level points and caveats: The study found dominant NKG2C+ clonotypes at about 1.0-7.0% of CD8+ T cells in several donors. HCMV specificity of expanded NKG2C+ T cell clones remained unclear.

The CDR3 length is 13 residues. With regard to this clonotype: Its specificity is not known.

Template switching by 5'RACE with UMIs generated the TCR beta cDNA. One entry per CDR3 protein, without DNA, is what TCRdb gives after re-calling the 5' RACE reads. This sample's table has 400,000 to 450,000 distinct CDR3 sequences. This TCR was sampled from a woman between 18 and 70 years old in good health. Material for sequencing was blood T cells: a sorted CD56 or NKG2C T cell subset, CD4+ or CD8+ T cells, or bulk PBMC T cells (not recorded which). V is TRBV12-3 or TRBV12-4 and J is TRBJ1-1; the TRBD1 assignment by TCRdb is unverifiable without DNA. The CDR3 region is CASNPNRGTEAFF.